This record concerns one T cell receptor (beta chain) sequence. Trimming left V 0 bases short and J 2 bases short, with 7 bases between. The CDR3 loop spans 14 amino acids. Germline CDR1 SGHAT, CDR2 FQNNGV. Seattle enrolled patients during active infection and tracked them longitudinally. In the original workflow: Estimates of nucleated cell counts were drawn from the amplification of reference gene primers. The table came from immunoSEQ multiplex PCR; TCRdb's copy has only in-frame clones and leaves some out. V and J calls and clone size are given by that table; D and trimming were obtained from the DNA. This sample carries roughly 200,000 clones, roughly 76% of them seen once, and the ten largest clones take 8% to 13%. The data derive from a study of blood T cell repertoires in COVID-19. Whole-study context: Samples of COVID-19 (acute and convalescent) were obtained from the United States, Italy and Spain.

This receptor was taken from a woman aged 40 to 49 with COVID-19, enrolled during active disease. This chain connects TRBV11-2 to TRBJ1-2; D remains ambiguous. Sequenced input: peripheral blood. The CDR3 DNA follows: TGTGCCAGCAGCTTAGATCCCCAGAACTATGGCTACACCTTC. Translating it yields CASSLDPQNYGYTF. Combining the CDR3 with reference TRBV11-2 and TRBJ1-2 gives the whole variable domain EAGVAQSPRYKIIEKRQSVAFWCNPISGHATLYWYQQILGQGPKLLIQFQNNGVVDDSQLPKDRFSAERLKGVDSTLKIQPAKLEDSAVYLCASSLDPQNYGYTFGSGTRLTVV.